Below, one TCR beta chain is given with its context. No antigen is known for it. Germline CDR1 reads DFQATT; CDR2 reads SNEGSKA (reference sequence). CDR3 length equals 10 residues. Deletions cut 3 bases from V and 7 bases from J, with 6 bases between. This sample was included in a study of response to subunit inactivated influenza vaccine. From the RT-PCR reads, TCRdb called clonotypes with MiXCR, one entry per CDR3 protein. The table records roughly 760,000 distinct CDR3 sequences, around 20% of them present only once. Study-wide findings and caveats: Each seasonal influenza vaccination, the authors suggested, recruits few new T cells.

This specimen consisted of PBMCs from blood, obtained more than 4 days after vaccination. This clonotype was obtained from a man aged 45 to 65 who received an inactivated influenza vaccine. This chain uses TRBV20-1 with TRBJ1-1; no definite D call. DNA for the CDR3: TGCAGTGCTAGCGCCGGTGAAGCTTTCTTT. This codes for CSASAGEAFF.